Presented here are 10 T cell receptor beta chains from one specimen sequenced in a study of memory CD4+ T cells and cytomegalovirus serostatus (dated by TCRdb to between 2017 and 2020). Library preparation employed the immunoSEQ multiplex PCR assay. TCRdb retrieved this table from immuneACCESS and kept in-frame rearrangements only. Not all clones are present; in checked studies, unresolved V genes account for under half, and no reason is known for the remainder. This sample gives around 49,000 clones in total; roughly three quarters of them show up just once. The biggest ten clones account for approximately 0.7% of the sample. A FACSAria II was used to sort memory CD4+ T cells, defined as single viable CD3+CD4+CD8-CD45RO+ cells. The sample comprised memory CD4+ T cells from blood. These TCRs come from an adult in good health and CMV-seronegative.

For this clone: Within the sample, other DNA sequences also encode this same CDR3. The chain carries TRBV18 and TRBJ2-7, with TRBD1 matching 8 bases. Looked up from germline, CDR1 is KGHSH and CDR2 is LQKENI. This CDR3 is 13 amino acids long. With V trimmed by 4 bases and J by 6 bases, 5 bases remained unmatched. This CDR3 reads CASSRGQGGEQYF. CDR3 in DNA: TGTGCCAGCTCACGTGGACAGGGTGGCGAGCAGTACTTC.

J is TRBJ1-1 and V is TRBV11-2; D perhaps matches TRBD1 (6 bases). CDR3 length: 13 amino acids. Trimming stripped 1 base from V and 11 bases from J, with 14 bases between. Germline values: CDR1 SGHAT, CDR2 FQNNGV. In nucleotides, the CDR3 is TGTGCCAGCAGCTTAGGGGGCAGGGGATGGGCTTTCTTT. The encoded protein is CASSLGGRGWAFF.

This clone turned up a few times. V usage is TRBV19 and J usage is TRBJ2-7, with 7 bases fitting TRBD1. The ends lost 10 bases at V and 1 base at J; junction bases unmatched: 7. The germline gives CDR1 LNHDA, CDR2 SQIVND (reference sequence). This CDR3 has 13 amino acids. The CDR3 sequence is CATRDSSSYEQYF. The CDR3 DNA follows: TGTGCCACCCGGGACAGCTCTTCCTACGAGCAGTACTTC.

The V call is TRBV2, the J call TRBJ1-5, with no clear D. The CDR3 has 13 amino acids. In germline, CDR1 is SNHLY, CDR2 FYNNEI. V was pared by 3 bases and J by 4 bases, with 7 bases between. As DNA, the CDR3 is TGTGCCAGCAGTGACAGGTTGAATCAGCCCCAGCATTTT. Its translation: CASSDRLNQPQHF. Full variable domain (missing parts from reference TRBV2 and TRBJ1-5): EPEVTQTPSHQVTQMGQEVILRCVPISNHLYFYWYRQILGQKVEFLVSFYNNEISEKSEIFDDQFSVERPDGSNFTLKIRSTKLEDSAMYFCASSDRLNQPQHFGDGTRLSIL.

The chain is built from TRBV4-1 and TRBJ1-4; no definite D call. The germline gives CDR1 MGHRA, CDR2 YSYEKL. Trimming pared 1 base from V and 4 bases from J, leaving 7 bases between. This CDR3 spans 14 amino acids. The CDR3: CASSQVYSNEKLFF. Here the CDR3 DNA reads TGCGCCAGCAGCCAAGTTTATAGTAATGAAAAACTGTTTTTT.

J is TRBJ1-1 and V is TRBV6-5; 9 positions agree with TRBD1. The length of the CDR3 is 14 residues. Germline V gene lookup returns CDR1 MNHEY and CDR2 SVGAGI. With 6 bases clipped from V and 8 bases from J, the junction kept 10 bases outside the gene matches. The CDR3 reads CASSRTGGTNEAFF. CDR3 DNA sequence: TGTGCCAGCAGCCGCACAGGGGGCACAAACGAAGCTTTCTTT.

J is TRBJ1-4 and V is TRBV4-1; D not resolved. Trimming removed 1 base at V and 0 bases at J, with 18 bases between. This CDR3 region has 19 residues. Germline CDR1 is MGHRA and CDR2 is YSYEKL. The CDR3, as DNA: TGCGCCAGCAGCCAAGGTCGGTCGCTCCCCTTTTCAACTAATGAAAAACTGTTTTTT. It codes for CASSQGRSLPFSTNEKLFF.

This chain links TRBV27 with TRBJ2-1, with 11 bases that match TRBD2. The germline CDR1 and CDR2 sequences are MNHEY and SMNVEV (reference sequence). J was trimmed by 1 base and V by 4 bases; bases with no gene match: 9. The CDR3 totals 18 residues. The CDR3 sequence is CASSSATTSGSSYNEQFF. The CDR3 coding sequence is TGTGCCAGCAGTTCAGCTACTACTAGCGGGAGTTCCTACAATGAGCAGTTCTTC.

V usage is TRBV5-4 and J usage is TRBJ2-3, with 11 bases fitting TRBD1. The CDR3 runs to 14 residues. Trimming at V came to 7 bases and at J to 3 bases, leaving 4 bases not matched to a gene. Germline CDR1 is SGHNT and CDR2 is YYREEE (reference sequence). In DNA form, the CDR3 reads TGTGCCAGCCAACGGGACAGGGGGACAGATACGCAGTATTTT. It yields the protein CASQRDRGTDTQYF.

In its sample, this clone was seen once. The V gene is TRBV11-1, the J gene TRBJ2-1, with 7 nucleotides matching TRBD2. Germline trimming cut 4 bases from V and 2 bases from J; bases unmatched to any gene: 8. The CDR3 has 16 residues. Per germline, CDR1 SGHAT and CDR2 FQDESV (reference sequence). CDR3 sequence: CASSSPSAGAYNEQFF. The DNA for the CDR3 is TGTGCCAGCAGCTCCCCGTCCGCGGGAGCCTACAATGAGCAGTTCTTC.